The rows below give T cell receptor beta chains drawn from one sample of a study of T cell responses to AZD1222 COVID-19 vaccine. Profiled with immunoSEQ multiplex PCR; TCRdb holds only in-frame clones, not every one. The table has some 200,000 clones, around 90% seen once. Sequences were derived from peripheral blood, sampled on day 0 of AZD1222 vaccination. These receptors all come from an adult in good health. Each CDR3 is given with its conserved first and last residue. A D gene is named only where the DNA matches it firmly. Rows may omit the clone size; those that give it use once, few, many or a size class.

abundance | d_gene | j_gene | v_gene | CDR3nt | CDR3aa
once | NA | TRBJ1-1 | TRBV5-1 | TGCGCCAGCAGCGTAGAGGGGGTCACTGAAGCTTTCTTT | CASSVEGVTEAFF
NA | NA | TRBJ2-2 | TRBV7-2 | TGTGCCAGCAGCTTGGGTCCCGGGGAGCTGTTTTTT | CASSLGPGELFF
NA | TRBD2 | TRBJ2-7 | TRBV6-1 | TGTGCCAGCAGTGAATCTCAGCGGGAGGTCTACGAGCAGTACTTC | CASSESQREVYEQYF
NA | NA | TRBJ2-3 | TRBV5-4 | TGTGCCAGCAGCCCGGGGCGTGGGGCGGGCCTCACAGATACGCAGTATTTT | CASSPGRGAGLTDTQYF
NA | NA | TRBJ1-1 | TRBV2 | TGTGCCAGCAGTAAACAGTCGAACACTGAAGCTTTCTTT | CASSKQSNTEAFF
NA | TRBD1 | TRBJ1-5 | TRBV19 | TGTGCCAGTAGTATACCCGGGACAGGGGGCAATCAGCCCCAGCATTTT | CASSIPGTGGNQPQHF
NA | NA | TRBJ1-1 | TRBV19 | TGTGCCAGTAGTTCAACAGGTTATACTGAAGCTTTCTTT | CASSSTGYTEAFF
NA | NA | TRBJ1-5 | TRBV6-2/TRBV6-3 | TGTGCCAGCAGTTACGCGGGGCCTCAGCCCCAGCATTTT | CASSYAGPQPQHF
NA | NA | TRBJ2-5 | TRBV6-2/TRBV6-3 | TGTGCCAGCAGTTACACCGGGTCCCCCCAAGAGACCCAGTACTTC | CASSYTGSPQETQYF
NA | NA | TRBJ2-4 | TRBV5-1 | TGCGCCAGCAGCCTAGGGCAGGGGCTAGCCAAAAACATTCAGTACTTC | CASSLGQGLAKNIQYF
NA | NA | TRBJ2-7 | TRBV28 | TGTGCCAGCAGTTTCAGGCGGGACTCCTACGAGCAGTACTTC | CASSFRRDSYEQYF
NA | NA | TRBJ2-7 | TRBV5-1 | TGCGCCAGCAGCCCTCCCTCCTACGAGCAGTACTTC | CASSPPSYEQYF
NA | NA | TRBJ1-3 | TRBV11-2 | TGTGCCAGCAGCTGGCGCTCTGGAAACACCATATATTTT | CASSWRSGNTIYF
few | NA | TRBJ2-1 | TRBV7-3 | TGTGCCAGCAGCTCCGGGCCCAACAATGAGCAGTTCTTC | CASSSGPNNEQFF
NA | NA | TRBJ2-2 | TRBV11-2 | TGTGCCAGCAGCCGACGGACAGAGTTTAACACCGGGGAGCTGTTTTTT | CASSRRTEFNTGELFF
NA | NA | TRBJ1-1 | TRBV7-9 | TGTGCCAGCAGCTTCAACAGCTACTCTGAAGCTTTCTTT | CASSFNSYSEAFF
few | NA | TRBJ1-1 | TRBV3-1/TRBV3-2 | TGTGCCAGCAGCCATCAACAGGGAAGGTCTGAAGCTTTCTTT | CASSHQQGRSEAFF
NA | NA | TRBJ1-2 | TRBV4-1 | TGCGCCAGCAGCCAAGATAGGGACTTGAACTATGGCTACACCTTC | CASSQDRDLNYGYTF
NA | NA | TRBJ1-1 | TRBV7-2 | TGTGCCAGCAGCATCCAGGGGAACACTGAAGCTTTCTTT | CASSIQGNTEAFF
NA | TRBD2 | TRBJ2-3 | TRBV12-5 | TGTGCTAGTGGTTTGGCGGGGGGGGTTTATACGCAGTATTTT | CASGLAGGVYTQYF
NA | NA | TRBJ2-7 | TRBV11-2 | TGTGCCAGCAGCTTAGATGGGTCGGCCTACGAGCAGTACTTC | CASSLDGSAYEQYF
NA | NA | TRBJ1-2 | TRBV6-5 | TGTGCCAGCAGTTGGGGACAATTTCAGTATGGCTACACCTTC | CASSWGQFQYGYTF
NA | NA | TRBJ1-3 | TRBV5-1 | TGCGCCAGCAGCGATTTGAGGGGATCTGGAAACACCATATATTTT | CASSDLRGSGNTIYF
NA | TRBD2 | TRBJ2-7 | TRBV28 | TGTGCCAGCAGATTCCAGATAGCGGGGGCAACTTACGAGCAGTACTTC | CASRFQIAGATYEQYF
once | NA | TRBJ1-1 | TRBV16 | TGTGCCAGCAGCCGGTGGGGTGGCGAAGCTTTCTTT | CASSRWGGEAFF
NA | NA | TRBJ2-2 | TRBV5-1 | TGCGCCAGCAGCTTGGCAACGGGGAGCGGCGGGGAGCTGTTTTTT | CASSLATGSGGELFF
NA | TRBD1 | TRBJ2-3 | TRBV5-8 | TGTGCCAGCAGCAGGGGACAGGGAAAAGATACGCAGTATTTT | CASSRGQGKDTQYF
NA | NA | TRBJ2-7 | TRBV3-1/TRBV3-2 | TGTGCCAGCAGCCAAGGACCGTTTATCGAGCAGTACTTC | CASSQGPFIEQYF
NA | NA | TRBJ1-1 | TRBV9 | TGTGCCAGCAGCGCGACATCCCGATGGGCTGAAGCTTTCTTT | CASSATSRWAEAFF
once | TRBD2 | TRBJ2-1 | TRBV18 | TGTGCCAGCTCACCCCGACTAGCGGGGGGGTACAATGAGCAGTTCTTC | CASSPRLAGGYNEQFF
few | NA | TRBJ2-7 | TRBV3-1/TRBV3-2 | TGTGCCAGCAGCCAGGGGGGCGGCAGGGGTTTTGACGAGCAGTACTTC | CASSQGGGRGFDEQYF
once | TRBD2 | TRBJ2-5 | TRBV9 | TGTGCCAGCAGCGTGTCGGGAGGCGGGAGTGGTGAGACCCAGTACTTC | CASSVSGGGSGETQYF
NA | NA | TRBJ1-5 | TRBV10-3 | TGTGCCATCAGCCCTACCACAGATCAGCCCCAGCATTTT | CAISPTTDQPQHF
NA | NA | TRBJ1-2 | TRBV10-3 | TGTGCCATCAGTGAGTTCATTCCTAACTATGGCTACACCTTC | CAISEFIPNYGYTF
NA | NA | TRBJ2-3 | TRBV5-1 | TGCGCCAGCAGCTTGGCTCTGGAAGATCCCTCAGATACGCAGTATTTT | CASSLALEDPSDTQYF
NA | NA | TRBJ2-7 | TRBV29-1 | TGCAGCGTCGTAATGGACAGTCTGAGGCTCGAGCAGTACTTC | CSVVMDSLRLEQYF
NA | NA | TRBJ2-3 | TRBV2 | TGTGCCAGCAGTGCCCTGCAGGGAACAGATACGCAGTATTTT | CASSALQGTDTQYF